Sequencing of this T cell receptor (beta chain) was carried out in a study of cytomegalovirus exposure and HLA in healthy donors. Study-wide results and caveats: TCR beta V- and J-gene trimming, according to a later analysis, was linked to a missense DCLRE1C variant.

This clone was observed a few times. Its cognate antigen is unknown. Nominally healthy donors were sampled, though unrecorded immune exposures were likely. Trimming pared 3 bases from V and 2 bases from J, leaving 4 bases between. CDR1 is MRHNA and CDR2 is SNTAGT in the germline V gene. The CDR3 consists of 13 residues. The PCR employed 60 Vbeta primers together with 13 Jbeta primers. The data were produced by immunoSEQ multiplex PCR, yet TCRdb's version contains in-frame clones alone and is incomplete. The repertoire holds under 200,000 clones, with 79% as singletons. This chain links TRBV6-4 with TRBJ2-2; no clear D gene. Sequencing was carried out using PBMCs. The clonotype was recovered from a young woman in good health and CMV-seropositive. DNA of the CDR3: TGTGCCAGCAGTGAGACAAACACCGGGGAGCTGTTTTTT. Translated: CASSETNTGELFF.